Each of the 19 T cell receptor beta chains below was sequenced from the same sample in a study of CD8 T cells in Susac syndrome (dated 2019 in TCRdb). The protocol used for the library was the immunoSEQ multiplex PCR assay. RNA was extracted using the RNeasy kit, and roughly 0.45 to 1 microgram was reverse transcribed with random hexamers. TCRdb cleaned the public reads at Q25 with fastp, built clones with MiXCR and kept in-frame beta chains. Under each unique CDR3 protein, matching rows form one entry showing the most common genes and DNA. A total of 200,000 or so distinct CDR3 sequences appear in this sample, around 96% of them only once. Roughly 0.094% of the sample comes from the top ten. Sequencing used CD4+ T cells from PBMCs. The receptors were gathered from a human donor with multiple sclerosis.

J is TRBJ1-1 and V is TRBV29-1; D is perhaps TRBD1 (6 bases). This CDR3 spans 12 amino acids. Trimming stripped 8 bases from V and 7 bases from J, with 17 bases between. The germline gives CDR1 SQVTM, CDR2 ANQGSEA. In nucleotides, the CDR3 is TGCAGCAGCGATAGGACAGAAAATGAAGCTTTCTTT. Its translation: CSSDRTENEAFF.

The chain is built from TRBV19 and TRBJ1-2; TRBD1 agrees at 7 bases. The V gene end was trimmed by 5 bases and the J gene end by 6 bases; junction bases not matched to a gene: 6. Germline values: CDR1 LNHDA, CDR2 SQIVND (reference sequence). The CDR3 consists of 13 residues. This CDR3 reads CASSPWTGDGYTF. CDR3 nucleotide sequence: TGTGCCAGTAGTCCCTGGACAGGAGATGGCTACACCTTC.

V gene TRBV12-5 combines with J gene TRBJ1-2, with D possibly being TRBD1 (5 bases). With 1 base removed from V and 0 bases from J, the gap between germline ends came to 9 bases. CDR1 LGHNT and CDR2 FRNRAP come from the germline V gene. CDR3 length equals 15 residues. CDR3 amino acids: CASGLAGAPNYGYTF. In DNA, the CDR3 is TGTGCTAGTGGTTTGGCCGGGGCCCCTAACTATGGCTACACCTTC. Full variable domain (remainder filled in from reference TRBV12-5 and TRBJ1-2): DARVTQTPRHKVTEMGQEVTMRCQPILGHNTVFWYRQTMMQGLELLAYFRNRAPLDDSGMPKDRFSAEMPDATLATLKIQPSEPRDSAVYFCASGLAGAPNYGYTFGSGTRLTVV.

The chain links TRBV29-1 to TRBJ2-1; D possibly matches TRBD1 or TRBD2 (7 bases each). The CDR3 is 14 residues long. From germline, CDR1 is SQVTM and CDR2 ANQGSEA. Trimming removed 4 bases from V and 4 bases from J, with 14 bases in between. The CDR3: CSVGGRGRYNEQFF. CDR3 bases: TGCAGCGTTGGTGGGAGGGGGCGGTACAATGAGCAGTTCTTC.

This clonotype was recorded once. This sequence joins TRBV6-6 and TRBJ2-7, with D perhaps TRBD1 or TRBD2 (6 bases each). The germline V gene encodes CDR1 MNHNY and CDR2 SVGAGI (reference sequence). Deletions cut 6 bases from V and 7 bases from J, with 16 bases between. The CDR3 loop spans 13 amino acids. CDR3 sequence reads: CASSLDTGREQYF. The CDR3 DNA reads TGTGCCAGCAGCCTTGATACAGGGAGGGAGCAGTACTTC.

The V and J genes are TRBV12-3 or TRBV12-4 and TRBJ2-5; D might be TRBD1 (6 bases). V was shortened by 3 bases and J by 2 bases, with 13 bases between the two germline ends. The CDR3 totals 15 residues. CDR3 region: CASSLAGELQETQYF. CDR3 nucleotides: TGTGCCAGCAGTTTGGCAGGGGAGTTGCAAGAGACCCAGTACTTC.

The chain carries TRBV3-1 and TRBJ2-1; TRBD2 aligns across 10 bases. In germline, CDR1 is LGHDT, CDR2 YNNKEL (reference sequence). Trimming at V came to 1 base and at J to 6 bases, leaving 3 bases not matched to a gene. The CDR3 spans 15 residues. The CDR3 region is CASSQVGTSVNEQFF. The CDR3 nucleotides are TGTGCCAGCAGCCAAGTCGGGACTAGCGTCAATGAGCAGTTCTTC.

This chain joins TRBV30 and TRBJ2-6; D possibly matches TRBD1 or TRBD2 (5 bases each). This CDR3 region has 18 residues. Trimming pared 1 base from V and 1 base from J, leaving 17 bases between. Per germline, CDR1 GTSNPN and CDR2 SVGIG (reference sequence). CDR3 amino acids: CAWSAKPGTRSGANVLTF. CDR3 sequence (DNA): TGTGCCTGGAGTGCAAAACCCGGGACGAGGTCTGGGGCCAACGTCCTGACTTTC.

This chain links TRBV30 with TRBJ2-5; a weak D match, TRBD2 (6 bases). Germline-derived CDR1 and CDR2 are GTSNPN and SVGIG (reference sequence). The CDR3 loop spans 13 amino acids. Trimming left V 8 bases short and J 6 bases short, with 19 bases between. The CDR3 region is CAGTVGGRKTQYF. In DNA form, the CDR3 reads TGTGCCGGGACCGTGGGGGGAAGGAAGACCCAGTACTTC.

This chain connects TRBV3-1 to TRBJ1-1; D gene uncertain. Germline CDR1 and CDR2: LGHDT and YNNKEL (reference sequence). Trimming stripped 0 bases from V and 9 bases from J, with 11 bases between. The CDR3 covers 13 residues. CDR3 residues: CASSQDSREQAFF. The CDR3 DNA follows: TGTGCCAGCAGCCAAGATTCAAGAGAACAAGCTTTCTTT.

V and J are TRBV29-1 and TRBJ2-7; D gene uncertain. The CDR3 covers 14 residues. Germline CDR1 reads SQVTM; CDR2 reads ANQGSEA. The V gene lost 6 bases and the J gene lost 5 bases, with 20 bases spanning the gap. The CDR3 here is CSVRIGGSGDEQYF. CDR3 bases: TGCAGCGTACGGATAGGTGGATCGGGCGACGAGCAGTACTTC.

In this sample, this clonotype turned up a few times. The chain recombines TRBV3-1 with TRBJ2-3; the D is unclear. CDR1 and CDR2 from the germline V gene are LGHDT and YNNKEL (reference sequence). Deletions cut 1 base from V and 3 bases from J, with 5 bases between. This CDR3 contains 13 residues. As DNA, the CDR3 is TGTGCCAGCAGCCAAGTAGGGACAGATACGCAGTATTTT. Protein sequence: CASSQVGTDTQYF.

The chain links TRBV9 to TRBJ1-1; possibly TRBD1 for D (5 bases). Germline values: CDR1 SGDLS, CDR2 YYNGEE. V was trimmed by 2 bases and J by 5 bases, leaving 10 bases between them. There are 13 residues in the CDR3. The DNA for the CDR3 is TGTGCCAGCAGCGTCCATCCAGGGACTGAAGCTTTCTTT. This encodes CASSVHPGTEAFF.

This sequence joins TRBV27 and TRBJ2-7; either TRBD1 or TRBD2 may fit D (6 bases each). Per the germline V gene, CDR1 is MNHEY and CDR2 is SMNVEV (reference sequence). The ends were cut back, 8 bases at V and 0 bases at J, with 11 bases in the middle. This CDR3 is 13 amino acids long. In DNA form, the CDR3 reads TGTGCCAGCGGAGGGACAAGCTCCTACGAGCAGTACTTC. Its translation: CASGGTSSYEQYF.

The CDR3 bases are TGCAGTGCTGAATACGCGGGACAGGGAGGTGAAAAACTGTTTTTT. Its translation: CSAEYAGQGGEKLFF. The chain has TRBV20-1 and TRBJ1-4; TRBD1 aligns across 9 bases. Germline-derived CDR1 and CDR2 are DFQATT and SNEGSKA (reference sequence). This CDR3 spans 15 amino acids. J gave up 7 bases and V 5 bases, and 11 bases lay outside the gene matches.

This clonotype was counted once. The CDR3 DNA follows: TGCGCCAGCAGCCAGACACCTATGAACACTGAAGCTTTCTTT. Protein sequence: CASSQTPMNTEAFF. The rearrangement joins TRBV4-1 to TRBJ1-1, with D hard to call. The CDR3 consists of 14 residues. CDR1 and CDR2 from the germline V gene are MGHRA and YSYEKL. The germline V and J ends were trimmed by 3 bases and 0 bases, with 8 bases remaining between them.

The rearrangement uses TRBV12-3 or TRBV12-4 and TRBJ1-2; D uncertain. This CDR3 has 14 amino acids. Between the trimmed V and J ends, which lost 5 bases and 4 bases, there was a span of 14 bases. For the CDR3, the DNA is TGTGCCAGCAGTCCCGGACCGCTCTCCTATGGCTACACCTTC. Translation: CASSPGPLSYGYTF.

The chain employs TRBV20-1 and TRBJ2-7, with 8 bases identical to TRBD2. Germline values: CDR1 DFQATT, CDR2 SNEGSKA (reference sequence). This CDR3 has 14 amino acids. Trimming removed 2 bases from V and 1 base from J; junction bases left unmatched: 4. CDR3 residues: CSARSGSASYEQYF. The CDR3, as DNA: TGCAGTGCTAGAAGCGGGAGTGCATCCTACGAGCAGTACTTC.

The chain has TRBV11-2 and TRBJ1-2, with a possible D match to TRBD1 (6 bases). Trimming removed 2 bases from V and 8 bases from J, with 12 bases in between. This CDR3 is built from 13 residues. CDR1 SGHAT and CDR2 FQNNGV come from the germline V gene. The CDR3 reads CASSLTGTDGYTF. CDR3 bases: TGTGCCAGCAGCTTAACAGGGACGGACGGCTACACCTTC.